The 22 T cell receptor beta chains reported below all come from one sample, sequenced in a study of blood T cell repertoires in COVID-19. The repertoire was sequenced with immunoSEQ multiplex PCR; TCRdb's copy has only in-frame clones and lacks some. Counted here are about 190,000 clones, more than 75% occurring once; the ten biggest clones make up about 1%. The sequencing input was peripheral blood. The receptors were sampled from a woman aged 18 to 35 who had recovered from COVID-19.

The rearrangement joins TRBV18 to TRBJ2-7; a weak D match, TRBD2 (6 bases). The CDR3 is made up of 13 amino acids. Germline assignment: CDR1 KGHSH and CDR2 LQKENI. Between the trimmed V and J ends, which lost 5 bases and 4 bases, there was a span of 12 bases. CDR3 residues: CASSARDQYEQYV. Written as DNA, the CDR3 is TGTGCCAGCTCAGCGCGGGACCAATACGAGCAGTACGTC.

The rearrangement uses TRBV7-2 and TRBJ2-4, with 8 bases matching TRBD2. Unmatched junction bases numbered 12, after V lost 2 bases and J lost 0 bases. Germline V gene sequence: CDR1 SGHTA, CDR2 FQGNSA. The CDR3 totals 19 residues. CDR3 sequence (DNA): TGTGCCAGCAGCTTAACCGGCGGGGGGTCCGACCTAGCCAAAAACATTCAGTACTTC. Amino acids: CASSLTGGGSDLAKNIQYF. Variable domain in full (rest from reference TRBV7-2 and TRBJ2-4): GAGVSQSPSNKVTEKGKDVELRCDPISGHTALYWYRQSLGQGLEFLIYFQGNSAPDKSGLPSDRFSAERTGGSVSTLTIQRTQQEDSAVYLCASSLTGGGSDLAKNIQYFGAGTRLSVL.

The V and J genes are TRBV7-3 and TRBJ2-2, with 9 bases fitting TRBD2. Germline CDR1 is SGHTA and CDR2 is FQGTGA. The CDR3 consists of 16 residues. The V segment lost 5 bases and the J segment 8 bases; nucleotides outside the gene matches: 12. The CDR3 region has the DNA TGTGCCAGCAGCCCCGCCGCGGGGGGGCGGTCAGGGGAGCTGTTTTTT. Protein: CASSPAAGGRSGELFF. Filled out from reference TRBV7-3 and TRBJ2-2, the complete variable domain reads GAGVSQTPSNKVTEKGKYVELRCDPISGHTALYWYRQSLGQGPEFLIYFQGTGAADDSGLPNDRFFAVRPEGSVSTLKIQRTERGDSAVYLCASSPAAGGRSGELFFGEGSRLTVL.

The chain joins TRBV7-6 to TRBJ1-3, with TRBD1 as a possible D gene (6 bases). Germline V gene sequence: CDR1 SGHVS, CDR2 FNYEAQ. The CDR3 covers 15 residues. Trimming cost V 5 bases and J 0 bases, with 11 bases left between them. CDR3 sequence reads: CASSRDTLSGNTIYF. CDR3 coding DNA: TGTGCCAGCAGCCGGGACACGCTCTCTGGAAACACCATATATTTT.

This clone was recorded once. The gene calls are TRBV20-1 and TRBJ2-1; D is ambiguous. Germline CDR1 DFQATT, CDR2 SNEGSKA (reference sequence). The CDR3 contains 10 residues. The V end was cut by 0 bases, the J end by 14 bases, with 8 bases between. The DNA of the CDR3 is TGCAGTGCTAGAGATGAAACGGAGTTCTTC. Its translation: CSARDETEFF.

The J gene is TRBJ2-5, the V gene TRBV2; 11 bases are shared with TRBD2. The germline CDR1 and CDR2 sequences are SNHLY and FYNNEI. Germline trimming cut 5 bases from V and 2 bases from J; bases unmatched to any gene: 4. This CDR3 spans 15 amino acids. The CDR3 DNA follows: TGTGCCAGCAGTTTAGCGGGGGGGAGGCAAGAGACCCAGTACTTC. It codes for CASSLAGGRQETQYF.

The genes are TRBV12-3 or TRBV12-4 and TRBJ2-1; 10 bases fit TRBD2. The junction had 7 bases not matched to a gene; V was cut back by 5 bases and J by 12 bases. The CDR3 is 13 amino acids. CDR3 nucleotides: TGTGCCAGCAGTGTTAGCGGGGGGAGGTGGCAGTTCTTC. Protein: CASSVSGGRWQFF.

J is TRBJ2-4 and V is TRBV27; D is perhaps TRBD2 (6 bases). Per germline, CDR1 MNHEY and CDR2 SMNVEV (reference sequence). The CDR3 runs 15 residues. Deletions cut 3 bases from V and 3 bases from J, with 12 bases between. CDR3 DNA sequence: TGTGCCAGCAGTTTGAGGGAGGTGGGCAAAAACATTCAGTACTTC. Translated, it gives CASSLREVGKNIQYF.

This chain connects TRBV11-2 to TRBJ2-5; 8 bases are a match to TRBD1. Germline CDR1 and CDR2: SGHAT and FQNNGV. Trimming at V came to 4 bases and at J to 2 bases, leaving 3 bases not matched to a gene. The CDR3 loop spans 14 amino acids. The CDR3 DNA is TGTGCCAGCAGCTCATACAGGGGGCAAGAGACCCAGTACTTC. It is translated as CASSSYRGQETQYF.

The chain joins TRBV12-3 or TRBV12-4 to TRBJ1-5; 9 nucleotides align to TRBD1. Losses at the gene ends were 7 bases for V and 6 bases for J; bases not matched to a gene: 4. CDR3 size: 13 residues. CDR3 residues: CASNGTGTQPQHF. In DNA, the CDR3 is TGTGCCAGCAATGGGACAGGGACTCAGCCCCAGCATTTT.

The chain joins TRBV7-9 to TRBJ2-1; D not certain. This CDR3 has 16 amino acids. V lost 2 bases and J 4 bases, leaving 15 bases between the germline ends. Germline assignment: CDR1 SEHNR and CDR2 FQNEAQ (reference sequence). CDR3 DNA: TGTGCCAGCAGCTTATTGGCGACACGAGCTTACAATGAGCAGTTCTTC. Its protein product is CASSLLATRAYNEQFF.

The genes are TRBV4-3 and TRBJ2-1, with 7 nucleotides matching TRBD1. The germline V gene has CDR1 LGHNA and CDR2 YSLEER. The CDR3 contains 17 residues. J lost 0 bases, V lost 4 bases, and 9 bases had no gene match. The CDR3 region has the DNA TGCGCCAGCAGCCCAGGGACAGTTAGTCTCTCCTACAATGAGCAGTTCTTC. This gives the protein CASSPGTVSLSYNEQFF.

The V call is TRBV6-2 or TRBV6-3, the J call TRBJ1-5, with TRBD1 matching 8 bases. The CDR3 has 15 residues. V lost 2 bases to trimming and J lost 2 bases; unmatched junction nucleotides: 2. Germline-derived CDR1 and CDR2 are MNHEY and SVGEGT. The CDR3 loop reads CASSYVGQGNQPQHF. The DNA of the CDR3 is TGTGCCAGCAGTTACGTGGGACAGGGCAATCAGCCCCAGCATTTT.

This sequence joins TRBV7-2 and TRBJ1-1; 9 bases fit TRBD1. V was pared by 1 base and J by 4 bases, with 1 base of the junction left unmatched. The CDR3 loop spans 14 amino acids. Per germline, CDR1 SGHTA and CDR2 FQGNSA. The CDR3 DNA follows: TGTGCCAGCAGCTTAGGGGACAGGGTCACTGAAGCTTTCTTT. This sequence encodes CASSLGDRVTEAFF.

The J gene is TRBJ2-3, the V gene TRBV12-5; the match to TRBD2 covers 8 bases. Trimming cost V 3 bases and J 4 bases; bases outside gene matches: 3. This CDR3 is 14 amino acids long. Germline lookup yields CDR1 LGHNT and CDR2 FRNRAP. The CDR3 region has the DNA TGTGCTAGTGGTTTCGGACTAGCCCCAGATACGCAGTATTTT. It is translated as CASGFGLAPDTQYF.

The chain joins TRBV14 to TRBJ1-1; D not resolved. Germline loops: CDR1 SGHDN, CDR2 FVKESK. V dropped 1 base and J dropped 0 bases, with 6 bases sitting between them. The CDR3 is 14 residues long. CDR3 loop: CASSQVRLNTEAFF. The CDR3 DNA reads TGTGCCAGCAGCCAAGTACGGTTGAACACTGAAGCTTTCTTT. Full variable domain (remainder filled in from reference TRBV14 and TRBJ1-1): EAGVTQFPSHSVIEKGQTVTLRCDPISGHDNLYWYRRVMGKEIKFLLHFVKESKQDESGMPNNRFLAERTGGTYSTLKVQPAELEDSGVYFCASSQVRLNTEAFFGQGTRLTVV.

The chain links TRBV2 to TRBJ1-2; TRBD1 might be the D (6 bases). This CDR3 comprises 13 residues. V was cut by 3 bases and J by 2 bases, with 7 bases left in between. Germline lookup yields CDR1 SNHLY and CDR2 FYNNEI. As DNA, the CDR3 is TGTGCCAGCAGTGAGGACAGAAACTATGGCTACACCTTC. Residues: CASSEDRNYGYTF.

The CDR3 DNA reads as TGTGCTACCTGGGGGGGCCAAAAGCCACTGTGTAGCAATCAGCCCCAGCATTTT. Its translation: CATWGGQKPLCSNQPQHF. This chain joins TRBV7-9 and TRBJ1-5, with D possibly TRBD1 on 6 matching bases. The germline V gene has CDR1 SEHNR and CDR2 FQNEAQ (reference sequence). The CDR3 spans 18 residues.

The rearrangement links TRBV29-1 to TRBJ2-2, with a possible D match to TRBD2 (5 bases). The CDR3 is 15 amino acids. The germline V and J ends were trimmed by 3 bases and 2 bases, with 13 bases remaining between them. Germline-derived CDR1 and CDR2 are SQVTM and ANQGSEA. The CDR3 DNA sequence: TGCAGCGTTGACCTATCCAGGACTAACACCGGGGAGCTGTTTTTT. Translated: CSVDLSRTNTGELFF.

The chain carries TRBV6-1 and TRBJ1-5; 8 bases are a match to TRBD1. The CDR3 length is 15 residues. CDR1 is MNHNS, CDR2 SASEGT, per germline. Losses at the gene ends were 3 bases for V and 5 bases for J; bases not matched to a gene: 6. Here the CDR3 DNA reads TGTGCCAGCAGTGAGGCAGGGGGCTTAGATCAGCCCCAGCATTTT. Protein: CASSEAGGLDQPQHF.

This chain uses TRBV7-8 with TRBJ2-7; no clear D gene. Per germline, CDR1 SGHVS and CDR2 FQNEAQ. V was pared by 5 bases and J by 3 bases, with 17 bases between. This CDR3 spans 15 amino acids. The CDR3 nucleotides read TGTGCCAGCAGCCCCGCCCGGGTAGCCCTCTACGAGCAGTACTTC. It yields the protein CASSPARVALYEQYF.

J is TRBJ2-1 and V is TRBV4-3; 10 nucleotides match TRBD1. The V gene's germline CDR1 is LGHNA and CDR2 YSLEER. CDR3 length: 15 residues. V lost 0 bases to trimming and J lost 6 bases; unmatched junction nucleotides: 2. CDR3 in DNA: TGCGCCAGCAGCCAAGATCGGACAGGGGGCAATGAGCAGTTCTTC. This gives the protein CASSQDRTGGNEQFF.